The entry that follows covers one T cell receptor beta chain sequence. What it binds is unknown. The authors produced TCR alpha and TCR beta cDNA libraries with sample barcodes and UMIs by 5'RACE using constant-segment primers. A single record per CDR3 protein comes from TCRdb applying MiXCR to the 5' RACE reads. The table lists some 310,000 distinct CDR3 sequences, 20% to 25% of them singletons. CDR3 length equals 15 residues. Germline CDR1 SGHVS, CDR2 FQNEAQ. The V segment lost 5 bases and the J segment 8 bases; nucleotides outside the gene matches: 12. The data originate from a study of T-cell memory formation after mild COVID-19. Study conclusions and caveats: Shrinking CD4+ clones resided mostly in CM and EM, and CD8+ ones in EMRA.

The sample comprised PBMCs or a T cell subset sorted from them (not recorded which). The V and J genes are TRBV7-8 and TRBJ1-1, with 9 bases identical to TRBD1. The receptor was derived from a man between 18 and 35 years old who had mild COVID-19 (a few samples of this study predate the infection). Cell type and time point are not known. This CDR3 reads CASSPDRTGVGEAFF. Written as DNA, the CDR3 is TGTGCCAGCAGCCCGGACCGGACAGGGGTAGGGGAAGCTTTCTTT.